These T cell receptor beta chains were read from a single sample in a study of blood T cell repertoires in COVID-19. Method: immunoSEQ multiplex PCR; TCRdb's copy keeps in-frame clones and lacks some. The sample carries approximately 140,000 clones, around 81% recorded once. The source material was peripheral blood. The receptors come from a man in his forties or fifties with active or convalescent COVID-19. The CDR3 runs from the conserved cysteine through the conserved F or W. D genes are given only for firm matches. Clone size is given for some rows only: seen once, a few or many times, or a class if the clone is expanded.

D gene	V gene	CDR3 length	clone size	J gene	CDR3 DNA	CDR3 protein
NA	TRBV11-2	15	NA	TRBJ2-3	TGTGCCAGCAGCCGTCTCTCGGGGTTAGTTGATACGCAGTATTTT	CASSRLSGLVDTQYF
TRBD2	TRBV7-2	17	NA	TRBJ2-1	TGTGCCAGCAGCTTAAGGGGCGGGGGGGCCGCCCTTTCTGAGCAGTTCTTC	CASSLRGGGAALSEQFF
NA	TRBV10-3	12	NA	TRBJ2-4	TGTGCCATCAGTAGCAGGGAAAACATTCAGTACTTC	CAISSRENIQYF
TRBD2	TRBV5-1	15	once	TRBJ2-2	TGCGCCAGCAGACTAGCGGGGACGAACACCGGGGAGCTGTTTTTT	CASRLAGTNTGELFF
TRBD1	TRBV4-2	15	NA	TRBJ1-1	TGTGCCAGCAGCCAACCGGGACAGATGAACACTGAAGCTTTCTTT	CASSQPGQMNTEAFF
NA	TRBV6-5	15	NA	TRBJ2-2	TGTGCCAGCAGCCCGGGGACATCGAACACCGGGGAGCTGTTTTTT	CASSPGTSNTGELFF
TRBD2	TRBV2	19	NA	TRBJ2-4	TGTGCCAGCAGGGACCCCCCGGGACTAGCGGGGGGGATAAAAAACATTCAGTACTTC	CASRDPPGLAGGIKNIQYF
NA	TRBV6-5	12	NA	TRBJ2-7	TGTGCCAGCAAAAAGGGAGCCTACGAGCAGTACTTC	CASKKGAYEQYF
NA	TRBV9	15	NA	TRBJ2-7	TGTGCCAGCAGCGCCGTGACCGGTCCCAGGGACGAGCAGTACTTC	CASSAVTGPRDEQYF
NA	TRBV4-1	13	NA	TRBJ1-5	TGCGCCAGCAGCCAAGATCGTAATCAGCCCCAGCATTTT	CASSQDRNQPQHF
TRBD1	TRBV4-3	16	NA	TRBJ2-3	TGCGCCAGCAGCCAAGATCATGGACAGGGAGGAGATACGCAGTATTTT	CASSQDHGQGGDTQYF
NA	TRBV11-2	14	few	TRBJ2-7	TGTGCCAGCAGCTGGGGACACAAATCCTACGAGCAGTACTTC	CASSWGHKSYEQYF
NA	TRBV5-6	14	NA	TRBJ2-7	TGTGCCAGCAGCCACGGGACAATTTCCTACGAGCAGTACTTC	CASSHGTISYEQYF
NA	TRBV11-2	15	NA	TRBJ2-7	TGTGCCAGCAGCTCCCGGACGGGGAACTCCTACGAGCAGTACTTC	CASSSRTGNSYEQYF